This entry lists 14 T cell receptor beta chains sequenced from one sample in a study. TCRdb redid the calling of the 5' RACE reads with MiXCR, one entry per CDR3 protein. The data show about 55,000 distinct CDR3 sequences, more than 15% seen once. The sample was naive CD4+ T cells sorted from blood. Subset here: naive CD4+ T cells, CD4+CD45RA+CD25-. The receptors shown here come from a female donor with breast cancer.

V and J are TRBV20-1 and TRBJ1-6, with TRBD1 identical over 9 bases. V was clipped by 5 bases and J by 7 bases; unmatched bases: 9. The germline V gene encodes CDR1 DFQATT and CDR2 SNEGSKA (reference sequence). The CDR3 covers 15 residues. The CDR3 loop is CSAPKQGAMNSPLHF. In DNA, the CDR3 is TGCAGTGCTCCAAAACAGGGGGCGATGAATTCACCCCTCCACTTT.

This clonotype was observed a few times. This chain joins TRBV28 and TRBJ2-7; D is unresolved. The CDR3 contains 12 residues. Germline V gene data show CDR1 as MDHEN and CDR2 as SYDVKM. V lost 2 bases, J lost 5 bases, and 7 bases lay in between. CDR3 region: CASSLIQDEQYF. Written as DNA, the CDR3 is TGTGCCAGCAGTTTAATTCAGGACGAGCAGTACTTC.

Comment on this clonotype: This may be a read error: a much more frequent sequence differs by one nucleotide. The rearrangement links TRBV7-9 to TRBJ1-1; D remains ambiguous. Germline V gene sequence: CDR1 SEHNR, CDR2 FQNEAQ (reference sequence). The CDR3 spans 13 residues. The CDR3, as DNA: TGTGCCAGCAGCTCAAACATGAACACTGAAGCTTGCTTT. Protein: CASSSNMNTEACF.

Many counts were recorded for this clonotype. CDR3 sequence: CASSLMAGAGANVLTF. CDR3 coding DNA: TGTGCCAGCAGCTTAATGGCGGGAGCTGGGGCCAACGTCCTGACTTTC. The J gene is TRBJ2-6, the V gene TRBV7-2; 7 bases match TRBD2. J gave up 2 bases and V 2 bases, and 3 bases lay outside the gene matches. The CDR3 has 16 residues. The germline CDR1 and CDR2 sequences are SGHTA and FQGNSA.

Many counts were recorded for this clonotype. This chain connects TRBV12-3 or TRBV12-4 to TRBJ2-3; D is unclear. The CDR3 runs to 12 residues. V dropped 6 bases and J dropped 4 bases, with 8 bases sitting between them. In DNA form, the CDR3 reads TGTGCCAGCAGGGGCCTGGCAGATACGCAGTATTTT. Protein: CASRGLADTQYF.

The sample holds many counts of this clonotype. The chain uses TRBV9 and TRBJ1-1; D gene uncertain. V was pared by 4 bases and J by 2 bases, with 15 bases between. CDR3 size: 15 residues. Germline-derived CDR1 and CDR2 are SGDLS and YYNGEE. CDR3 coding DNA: TGTGCCAGCAGCCAAGGAGGGATAGCAAACACTGAAGCTTTCTTT. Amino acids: CASSQGGIANTEAFF. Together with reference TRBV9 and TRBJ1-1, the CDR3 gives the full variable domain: DSGVTQTPKHLITATGQRVTLRCSPRSGDLSVYWYQQSLDQGLQFLIQYYNGEERAKGNILERFSAQQFPDLHSELNLSSLELGDSALYFCASSQGGIANTEAFFGQGTRLTVV.

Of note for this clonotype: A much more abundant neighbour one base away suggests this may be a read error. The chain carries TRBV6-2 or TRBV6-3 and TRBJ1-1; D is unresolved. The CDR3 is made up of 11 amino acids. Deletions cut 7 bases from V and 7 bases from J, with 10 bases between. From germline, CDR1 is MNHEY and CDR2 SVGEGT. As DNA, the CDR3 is TGTGCCAGCAAGGACCGCGGTGAAGCTTTCTTT. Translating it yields CASKDRGEAFF.

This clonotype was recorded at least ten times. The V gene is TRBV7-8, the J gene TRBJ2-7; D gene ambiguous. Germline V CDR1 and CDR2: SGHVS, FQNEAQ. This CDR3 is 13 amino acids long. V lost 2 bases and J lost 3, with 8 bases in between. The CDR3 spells CASSLIEHYEQYF. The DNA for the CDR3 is TGTGCCAGCAGCTTAATTGAGCACTACGAGCAGTACTTC.

CDR3: CASSYQLGLNSPLHF. The CDR3 nucleotides read TGTGCCAGCAGTTACCAGTTGGGGCTGAATTCACCCCTCCACTTT. V is TRBV6-2 or TRBV6-3 and J is TRBJ1-6, with D perhaps TRBD1 (5 bases). With 2 bases removed from V and 7 bases from J, the gap between germline ends came to 12 bases. This CDR3 region has 15 residues. Germline V gene data show CDR1 as MNHEY and CDR2 as SVGEGT.

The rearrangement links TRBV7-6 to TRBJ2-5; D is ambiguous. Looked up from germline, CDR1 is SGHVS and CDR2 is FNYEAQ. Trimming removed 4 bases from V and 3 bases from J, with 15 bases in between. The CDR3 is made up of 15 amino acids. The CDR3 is CASSSRPDAEETQYF. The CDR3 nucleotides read TGTGCCAGCAGCTCCAGACCCGATGCTGAAGAGACCCAGTACTTC.

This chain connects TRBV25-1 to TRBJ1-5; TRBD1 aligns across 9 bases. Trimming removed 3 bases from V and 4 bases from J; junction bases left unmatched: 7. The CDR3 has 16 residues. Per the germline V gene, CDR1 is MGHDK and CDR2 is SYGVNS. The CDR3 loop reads CASSDRTGATNQPQHF. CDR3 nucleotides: TGTGCCAGCAGTGATCGGACAGGGGCGACTAATCAGCCCCAGCATTTT.

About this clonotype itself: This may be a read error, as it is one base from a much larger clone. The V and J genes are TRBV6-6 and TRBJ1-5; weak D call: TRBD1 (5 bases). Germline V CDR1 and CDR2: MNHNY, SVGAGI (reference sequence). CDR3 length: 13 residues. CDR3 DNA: TGTGCCAGCAGTTACAGGGGCAAGCAGCCCCAGCATTTT. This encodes CASSYRGKQPQHF.

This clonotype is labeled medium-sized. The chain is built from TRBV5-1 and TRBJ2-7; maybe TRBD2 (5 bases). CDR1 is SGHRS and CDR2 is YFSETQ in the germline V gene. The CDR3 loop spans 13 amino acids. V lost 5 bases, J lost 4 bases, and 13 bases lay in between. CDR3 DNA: TGCGCCAGCAGACCGGACGGGATTTACGAGCAGTACTTC. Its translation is CASRPDGIYEQYF.

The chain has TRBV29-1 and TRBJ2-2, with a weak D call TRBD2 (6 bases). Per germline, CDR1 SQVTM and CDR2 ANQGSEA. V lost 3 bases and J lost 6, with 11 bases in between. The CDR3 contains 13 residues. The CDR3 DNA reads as TGCAGCGTTGATGGAGGGTCGGCCGGGGAGCTGTTTTTT. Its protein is CSVDGGSAGELFF.